The text below deals with one TCR beta chain. The antigen it binds to is not known. Within one base of it there is no much larger clone, and no base qualities were kept. The sample comes from a study of a mutant IDH1 vaccine in newly diagnosed glioma (dated by TCRdb to about 2021). A note on the overall study: Vaccination started 4-6 weeks after radiotherapy alone, or was given together with temozolomide cycles in the groups whose treatment included chemotherapy. Of the roughly 30 treated patients, about 60% were male and about 40% were female, and the mean age was approximately 40 years. Before enrollment, patients had received standard therapy of radiotherapy alone, temozolomide alone, or radiochemotherapy with temozolomide; most received the combination. The week-35 safety follow-up took place at visit V12, and the week-47 end of study took place at visit V13. Peripheral blood was collected at six visits: V03 (baseline), V05, V07, V10, V12 and V13. Longitudinal TCRB deep sequencing was performed for 20 to 25 treated patients wherever samples were available for exploratory analyses.

What the work shows at the level of the full study, not this receptor alone: Pseudoprogression appeared unrelated to alterations in the top peripheral T cell clonotypes detected by TCRB sequencing. The authors stated that sample limitations prevented analyses of patient blood samples from being reproduced. Across multiple MHC alleles, vaccine-induced immune responses were seen in approximately 93% of patients. Availability determined which PBMC samples were chosen for TCRB deep sequencing.

In light of the paper, this sample's time point label describes: week 35, safety follow-up. Each vaccine dose, consisting of 300 ug of a 20-mer mutant IDH1 peptide in Montanide, was administered subcutaneously with topical imiquimod. Across visits V03 through V10, patients got a total of eight vaccinations, given in weeks 1, 3, 5, 7, 11, 15, 19 and 23. All donors had newly diagnosed IDH1-mutant astrocytomas of WHO grade 3 or 4 that showed loss of nuclear ATRX. The samples were drawn from NOA16, a multicentre, single-arm, open-label phase I trial in Germany that tested a mutant IDH1 peptide vaccine in humans for the first time. Genomic DNA for TCRB sequencing was extracted from EDTA blood using the DNeasy Blood and Tissue Kit. The CDR3 runs 15 amino acids, cysteine and phenylalanine included. Just the 45-base CDR3 DNA is kept, in frame starting at base 1. Trimming removed 4 bases from V and 8 bases from J; the gene matches leave 10 bases unexplained. As encoded in the germline V gene, CDR1 is SGHRS while CDR2 is YFSETQ.

Receptors were amplified or captured by the immunoSEQ multiplex PCR assay. Rearranged TCR beta chain sequences were amplified with the hsTCRB Kit following the manufacturer's protocol. Sequencing of TCRB libraries was carried out on an Illumina MiSeq. The original methods were these. The kit vendor's proprietary platform handled demultiplexing, trimming and gene mapping. The table comes from immuneACCESS by way of TCRdb, which keeps in-frame sequences with V and J called. Part of the clones is missing from these tables; in studies checked, under half for an unresolved V gene and the rest for unknown reasons. V, J and clone size derive from that table, while D and trimming were established from the DNA sequence. The sample table holds around 60,000 clones, of which approximately 81% were seen once. Jointly, the top ten make up 4% to 5% of the sample.

Here the chain combines TRBV5-1 and TRBJ2-1; TRBD2 matches 9 bases in the middle. The clonotype was recovered from a man between 25 and 39 years old with glioma. Sequencing used PBMCs, obtained from a glioma patient whose treatment included an IDH1 peptide vaccine. The CDR3 region reads CASSPGTAGGDEQFF. The sequence in DNA is TGCGCCAGCAGCCCCGGGACAGCGGGAGGCGATGAGCAGTTCTTC.